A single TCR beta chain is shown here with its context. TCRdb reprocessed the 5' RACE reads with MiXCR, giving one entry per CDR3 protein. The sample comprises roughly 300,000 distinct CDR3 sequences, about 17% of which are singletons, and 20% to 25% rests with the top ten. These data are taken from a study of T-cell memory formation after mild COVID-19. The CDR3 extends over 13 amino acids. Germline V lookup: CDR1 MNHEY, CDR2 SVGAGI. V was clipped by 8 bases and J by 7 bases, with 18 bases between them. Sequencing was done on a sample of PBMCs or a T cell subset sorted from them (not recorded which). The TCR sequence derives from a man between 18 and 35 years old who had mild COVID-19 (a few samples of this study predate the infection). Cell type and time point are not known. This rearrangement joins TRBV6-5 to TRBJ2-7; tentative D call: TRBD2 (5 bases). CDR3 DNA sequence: TGTGCCAGCCTTGGAGGAGCCGGCGGAGAGCAGTACTTC. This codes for CASLGGAGGEQYF.